The 18 T cell receptor beta chains in this list originate from one sample, sequenced in a study of shared clonotypes between healthy human individuals. The data were produced by immunoSEQ multiplex PCR, yet TCRdb's version contains in-frame clones alone and is incomplete. The repertoire holds about 600,000 clones, with around 77% as singletons. The sample taken for sequencing was PBMCs. These receptors all stem from a woman in her 40s in good health. Some clones in this sample may be carry-over from other donors' samples.

Worth noting for this clone: The sample carries other DNA sequences with the same CDR3. This chain links TRBV5-1 with TRBJ2-3, with D unresolved. Trimming left V 0 bases short and J 0 bases short, with 8 bases between. Germline lookup yields CDR1 SGHRS and CDR2 YFSETQ. The CDR3 is 15 amino acids. The CDR3 reads CASSLVPGSTDTQYF. CDR3 nucleotides: TGCGCCAGCAGCTTGGTACCAGGTAGCACAGATACGCAGTATTTT.

The table lists this clone with a few counts. The V call is TRBV2, the J call TRBJ1-4; TRBD1 matches 10 bases. V lost 5 bases and J lost 5; bases outside the gene matches: 2. The germline gives CDR1 SNHLY, CDR2 FYNNEI. CDR3 length: 14 amino acids. The CDR3 here is CASSPGQGNEKLFF. The CDR3 coding sequence is TGTGCCAGCAGTCCGGGACAGGGGAATGAAAAACTGTTTTTT.

The rearrangement uses TRBV29-1 and TRBJ1-1; TRBD1 agrees at 8 bases. Trimming cost V 8 bases and J 1 base; bases outside gene matches: 6. This CDR3 spans 13 amino acids. Germline V gene data show CDR1 as SQVTM and CDR2 as ANQGSEA. DNA of the CDR3: TGCAGCTTTACGACAGGGGCGAACACTGAAGCTTTCTTT. It specifies CSFTTGANTEAFF.

J is TRBJ2-1 and V is TRBV7-2; TRBD2 matches 7 bases. The CDR3 covers 16 residues. V shed 5 bases and J 10 bases; nucleotides not matched to a gene: 17. Per the germline V gene, CDR1 is SGHTA and CDR2 is FQGNSA. The CDR3 bases are TGTGCCAGCAGCCACGGGGGGAGCGGGCCGCGGGAGGAGCAGTTCTTC. The encoded protein is CASSHGGSGPREEQFF. The full variable domain, its missing parts supplied by reference TRBV7-2 and TRBJ2-1, is GAGVSQSPSNKVTEKGKDVELRCDPISGHTALYWYRQSLGQGLEFLIYFQGNSAPDKSGLPSDRFSAERTGGSVSTLTIQRTQQEDSAVYLCASSHGGSGPREEQFFGPGTRLTVL.

The chain recombines TRBV7-9 with TRBJ2-7; possibly TRBD1 for D (5 bases). The CDR3 is made up of 14 amino acids. Trimming took 5 bases from V and 2 from J, leaving 13 bases between them. Germline values: CDR1 SEHNR, CDR2 FQNEAQ (reference sequence). CDR3 region: CASSPVQGAYEQYF. Here the CDR3 DNA reads TGTGCCAGCAGCCCCGTCCAAGGGGCCTACGAGCAGTACTTC.

The sample holds a few counts of this clone. J is TRBJ2-7 and V is TRBV30; D gene unclear. Germline values: CDR1 GTSNPN, CDR2 SVGIG (reference sequence). Trimming took 3 bases from V and 7 from J, leaving 10 bases between them. This CDR3 spans 11 amino acids. The CDR3 reads CAWSRLAEQYF. CDR3 nucleotide sequence: TGTGCCTGGAGCCGTTTGGCTGAGCAGTACTTC.

V and J are TRBV30 and TRBJ2-7; D could derive from TRBD1 or TRBD2 (5 bases each). V lost 0 bases and J lost 6, with 15 bases in between. From germline, CDR1 is GTSNPN and CDR2 SVGIG (reference sequence). CDR3 size: 14 residues. CDR3 nucleotides: TGTGCCTGGAGTGTATTCCCAGAGGGGATCGAGCAGTACTTC. Translated: CAWSVFPEGIEQYF. Using reference TRBV30 and TRBJ2-7 for the parts outside the CDR3, the full variable domain is SQTIHQWPATLVQPVGSPLSLECTVEGTSNPNLYWYRQAAGRGLQLLFYSVGIGQISSEVPQNLSASRPQDRQFILSSKKLLLSDSGFYLCAWSVFPEGIEQYFGPGTRLTVT.

This chain joins TRBV7-2 and TRBJ2-3; no reliable D call. The CDR3 has 12 residues. Trimming left V 4 bases short and J 4 bases short, with 6 bases between. The germline V gene encodes CDR1 SGHTA and CDR2 FQGNSA. CDR3: CASSSSADTQYF. CDR3 in DNA: TGTGCCAGCAGCTCTAGTGCAGATACGCAGTATTTT.

This sequence joins TRBV30 and TRBJ2-7; D possibly corresponds to TRBD1 (5 bases). Trimming left V 4 bases short and J 3 bases short, with 16 bases between. Germline CDR1 GTSNPN, CDR2 SVGIG (reference sequence). This CDR3 has 14 residues. For the CDR3, the DNA is TGTGCCTGGAACCTACAGGTGTCAGGCTACGAGCAGTACTTC. Translated, it gives CAWNLQVSGYEQYF.

J is TRBJ2-7 and V is TRBV30, with a possible D match to TRBD2 (5 bases). Trimming shortened V by 0 bases and J by 1 base, and 16 bases separated the two germline ends. The V gene's germline CDR1 is GTSNPN and CDR2 SVGIG (reference sequence). The CDR3 has 16 amino acids. CDR3 in DNA: TGTGCCTGGAGTGTGGGCTTGGCGGGTTCTTCCTACGAGCAGTACTTC. Amino acids: CAWSVGLAGSSYEQYF.

The J gene is TRBJ1-4, the V gene TRBV7-2, with a possible D match to TRBD1 (6 bases). V was clipped by 5 bases and J by 0 bases, with 7 bases between them. From germline, CDR1 is SGHTA and CDR2 FQGNSA. The CDR3 runs to 14 residues. The CDR3 bases are TGTGCCAGCAGCGGGGGCGCAACTAATGAAAAACTGTTTTTT. Its translation is CASSGGATNEKLFF.

This clone was detected only a few times. This chain links TRBV15 with TRBJ2-1; D call uncertain. The V gene's germline CDR1 is LNHNV and CDR2 YYDKDF (reference sequence). Trimming removed 0 bases at V and 7 bases at J, with 7 bases between. The length of the CDR3 is 13 residues. CDR3 sequence reads: CATSRDHGNEQFF. CDR3 DNA: TGTGCCACCAGCAGAGATCATGGAAATGAGCAGTTCTTC.

As regards this clone: The same CDR3 can be traced to other DNA sequences in this sample. The V and J genes are TRBV6-4 and TRBJ1-1; D may be TRBD1 (5 bases). In germline, CDR1 is MRHNA, CDR2 SNTAGT. The CDR3 sequence is 13 residues long. V was cut by 3 bases and J by 4 bases, with 9 bases left in between. The CDR3 spells CASSEGVGTEAFF. The CDR3 DNA sequence: TGTGCCAGCAGTGAAGGGGTTGGCACTGAAGCTTTCTTT.

As for this clone: Other nucleotide sequences from this sample produce the same CDR3. The CDR3, as DNA: TGCGCCAGCCGGGGACTGAACACTGAAGCTTTCTTT. Translating gives CASRGLNTEAFF. The chain couples TRBV10-2 to TRBJ1-1; D is possibly TRBD1 (5 bases). The length of the CDR3 is 12 residues. The V end was cut by 8 bases, the J end by 0 bases, with 7 bases between. In germline, CDR1 is WSHSY, CDR2 SAAADI.

Remarks on this clone: A much larger clonotype is one base distant, so this may be a read error. The rearrangement uses TRBV29-1 and TRBJ1-5; D is ambiguous. Germline CDR1 and CDR2: SQVTM and ANQGSEA. The length of the CDR3 is 13 residues. V lost 4 bases and J lost 3, with 10 bases in between. CDR3 nucleotides: TGCAGCGTTGGGAGTGGGCCCAATCAGCCCCAGCATTTT. Its translation is CSVGSGPNQPQHF.

This chain connects TRBV28 to TRBJ2-3, with 10 bases aligning to TRBD2. Losses at the gene ends were 5 bases for V and 1 base for J; bases not matched to a gene: 6. CDR1 is MDHEN, CDR2 SYDVKM, per germline. This CDR3 has 16 amino acids. CDR3 coding DNA: TGTGCCAGCAGTAACCCTCTAGCGGGAGGCACAGATACGCAGTATTTT. The encoded protein is CASSNPLAGGTDTQYF. Supplemented by reference TRBV28 and TRBJ2-3, the full variable domain reads DVKVTQSSRYLVKRTGEKVFLECVQDMDHENMFWYRQDPGLGLRLIYFSYDVKMKEKGDIPEGYSVSREKKERFSLILESASTNQTSMYLCASSNPLAGGTDTQYFGPGTRLTVL.

This clone was found a few times. A single base is all that separates this from a far larger clone, so a read error is likely. V is TRBV6-6 and J is TRBJ2-2, with D possibly called TRBD1 or TRBD2 (5 bases each). The CDR3 consists of 14 residues. Germline loops: CDR1 MNHNY, CDR2 SVGAGI (reference sequence). For the CDR3, the DNA is TGTGCCGGCAGGTCAGGGACGGACACCGGGGAGCTGTTTTTT. Translating it yields CAGRSGTDTGELFF.

The chain is built from TRBV7-6 and TRBJ2-2; TRBD2 matches 7 bases. From germline, CDR1 is SGHVS and CDR2 FNYEAQ. This CDR3 has 16 amino acids. Germline trimming cut 5 bases from V and 8 bases from J; bases unmatched to any gene: 14. This CDR3 is CASSPLREDVGGELFF. DNA of the CDR3: TGTGCCAGCAGCCCACTACGGGAGGACGTCGGGGGGGAGCTGTTTTTT.